This T cell receptor (beta chain) was retrieved from a study of blood T cells in healthy people across ages. Study findings and constraints: TCR beta diversity, measured per million T cells, fell in a roughly linear way with age. Diversity estimates from one million T cells were considered underestimates.

A second PCR of roughly 6 to 12 cycles used a sample-barcoded 5' primer and a J-beta primer mix. TCRdb redid the calling of the 5' RACE reads with MiXCR, one entry per CDR3 protein. This table has 1.5 million to 2 million distinct CDR3 sequences, less than 50% appearing once. Trimming stripped 5 bases from V and 8 bases from J, with 16 bases between. The CDR3 is 14 amino acids. The germline CDR1 and CDR2 sequences are SGHTA and FQGNSA. In the case of this clonotype: Its matching antigen is unknown.

Sequenced input: blood. The J gene is TRBJ1-5, the V gene TRBV7-2, with D possibly matching TRBD1 (6 bases). The origin of this receptor is a woman aged 40 to 49 in good health. The CDR3 region is CASSPRTVAEPQHF. The CDR3 coding sequence is TGTGCCAGCAGCCCGCGGACAGTCGCGGAGCCCCAGCATTTT.